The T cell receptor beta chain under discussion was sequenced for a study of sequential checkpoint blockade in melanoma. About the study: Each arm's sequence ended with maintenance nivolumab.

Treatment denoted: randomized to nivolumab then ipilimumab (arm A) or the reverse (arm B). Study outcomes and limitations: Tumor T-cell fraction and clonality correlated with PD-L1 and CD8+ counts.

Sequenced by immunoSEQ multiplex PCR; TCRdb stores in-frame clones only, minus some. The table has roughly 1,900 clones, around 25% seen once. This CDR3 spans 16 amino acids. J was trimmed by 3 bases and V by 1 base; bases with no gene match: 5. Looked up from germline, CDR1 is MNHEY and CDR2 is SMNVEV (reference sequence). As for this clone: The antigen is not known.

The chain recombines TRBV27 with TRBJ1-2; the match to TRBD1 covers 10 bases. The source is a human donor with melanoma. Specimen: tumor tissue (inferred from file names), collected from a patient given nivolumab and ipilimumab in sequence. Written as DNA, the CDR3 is TGTGCCAGCAGTTTATGGGGGACAGGGGAACACTATGGCTACACCTTC. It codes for CASSLWGTGEHYGYTF.